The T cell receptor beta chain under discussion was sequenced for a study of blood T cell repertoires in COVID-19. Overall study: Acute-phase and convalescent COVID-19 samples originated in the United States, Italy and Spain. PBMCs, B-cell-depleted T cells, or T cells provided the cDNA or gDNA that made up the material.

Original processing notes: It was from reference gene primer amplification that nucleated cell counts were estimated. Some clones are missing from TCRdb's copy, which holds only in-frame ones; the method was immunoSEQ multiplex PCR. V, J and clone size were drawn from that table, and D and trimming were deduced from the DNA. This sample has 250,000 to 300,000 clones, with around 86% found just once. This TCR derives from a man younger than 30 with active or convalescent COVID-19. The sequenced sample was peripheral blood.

CDR3: CASSSTVLLAGGPADTQYF. In DNA form, the CDR3 reads TGTGCCAGCTCGTCAACGGTCCTGCTAGCGGGGGGGCCCGCAGATACGCAGTATTTT. The rearrangement links TRBV18 to TRBJ2-3; TRBD2 matches 12 bases. Trimming took 6 bases from V and 4 from J; bases not matched to a gene: 17. CDR1 is KGHSH, CDR2 LQKENI, per germline. This CDR3 comprises 19 residues.